This entry lists 13 T cell receptor beta chains sequenced from one sample in a study of CD8 T cells in Susac syndrome. An input of about 0.5 to 1 ug of RNA was subjected to reverse transcription using random hexamers. TCRdb used MiXCR to reprocess the immunoSEQ multiplex PCR reads, holding one entry per CDR3 protein. The table records 130,000 or so distinct CDR3 sequences, roughly 95% of them present only once. Input material: CD4+ T cells from PBMCs. The receptor set was obtained from a human donor with multiple sclerosis.

This clonotype was observed once. The chain uses TRBV4-3 and TRBJ1-3; D is unclear. Trimming took off 4 bases at V and 1 base at J, with 8 bases between the two ends. The CDR3 contains 14 residues. The germline V gene has CDR1 LGHNA and CDR2 YSLEER. The CDR3 is CASSPQRSGNTIYF. The CDR3 DNA is TGCGCCAGCAGCCCTCAGAGATCTGGAAACACCATATATTTT.

The V gene is TRBV23-1, the J gene TRBJ1-2; D remains unclear. TRBV23-1 falls under the ORF class, with uncertain function. Trimming shortened V by 3 bases and J by 0 bases, and 20 bases separated the two germline ends. The CDR3 has 18 amino acids. DNA of the CDR3: TGCGCCAGCAGTCACCTAGTACGGCAGATCCCTACTAACTATGGCTACACCTTC. This gives the protein CASSHLVRQIPTNYGYTF.

The genes are TRBV23-1 and TRBJ2-4; either TRBD1 or TRBD2 may supply D (5 bases each). TRBV23-1 is an open reading frame, and its role is uncertain. The CDR3 sequence is 18 residues long. V was trimmed by 0 bases and J by 0 bases, leaving 15 bases between them. Here the CDR3 DNA reads TGCGCCAGCAGTCAATCGAGGGGTTCAGGCGTAGCCAAAAACATTCAGTACTTC. This translates into CASSQSRGSGVAKNIQYF.

As DNA, the CDR3 is TGTGCCAGCAGCTTGCGGGTAACTGATGGCTACACCTTC. Amino acid sequence: CASSLRVTDGYTF. The chain carries TRBV5-6 and TRBJ1-2, with D hard to call. V was trimmed by 1 base and J by 6 bases, leaving 10 bases between them. Germline values: CDR1 SGHDT, CDR2 YYEEEE. This CDR3 contains 13 residues.

This clonotype is a singleton in its sample. This chain joins TRBV2 and TRBJ2-2; D is ambiguous. V shed 6 bases and J shed 1 base, with 6 bases lying between them. CDR1 and CDR2 (germline): SNHLY, FYNNEI. The CDR3 runs to 13 residues. In DNA, the CDR3 is TGTGCCAGCAGGTTCATGAACACCGGGGAGCTGTTTTTT. Translating it yields CASRFMNTGELFF.

This chain links TRBV20-1 with TRBJ2-7; no clear D. The CDR3 totals 12 residues. Germline CDR1 and CDR2: DFQATT and SNEGSKA (reference sequence). The V end lost 4 bases, the J end lost 4 bases, and 11 bases lay between the germline ends. The CDR3 sequence: CSAKEAIYEQYF. DNA for the CDR3: TGCAGTGCTAAAGAGGCAATTTACGAGCAGTACTTC.

The chain joins TRBV28 to TRBJ2-1, with D tentatively TRBD1 or TRBD2 (5 bases each). V lost 6 bases and J lost 5, with 11 bases in between. Germline-derived CDR1 and CDR2 are MDHEN and SYDVKM. The CDR3 consists of 13 residues. The CDR3 is CASRGTPHNEQFF. As DNA, the CDR3 is TGTGCCAGCAGAGGGACGCCACACAATGAGCAGTTCTTC.

The chain recombines TRBV18 with TRBJ2-5; D is unclear. There are 12 residues in the CDR3. The germline V gene has CDR1 KGHSH and CDR2 LQKENI. Trimming removed 4 bases at V and 2 bases at J, with 5 bases between. This CDR3 is CASSRTQETQYF. As DNA, the CDR3 is TGTGCCAGCTCACGCACTCAAGAGACCCAGTACTTC.

The chain has TRBV28 and TRBJ1-1, with 7 bases aligning to TRBD1. The trim removed 2 bases at V and 9 bases at J, leaving 6 bases unmatched. Germline CDR1 MDHEN, CDR2 SYDVKM. The CDR3 has 13 residues. The CDR3 is CASSLKGAPKAFF. The CDR3 nucleotides are TGTGCCAGCAGTTTAAAGGGGGCACCTAAAGCTTTCTTT.

The chain joins TRBV29-1 to TRBJ1-2, with D uncertain. The CDR3 length is 11 residues. From germline, CDR1 is SQVTM and CDR2 ANQGSEA. Trimming removed 0 bases from V and 8 bases from J, with 7 bases in between. The CDR3 DNA sequence: TGCAGCGTTGAAGAACTTGGAGGCTACACCTTC. This codes for CSVEELGGYTF.

This clonotype was observed once. The DNA for the CDR3 is TGTGCCACCAGTGATCCGACCCCTAGCGGGGAGGGCACAGATACGCAGTATTTT. This translates into CATSDPTPSGEGTDTQYF. The rearrangement links TRBV24-1 to TRBJ2-3; 9 bases agree with TRBD2. Trimming at V came to 3 bases and at J to 1 base, leaving 10 bases not matched to a gene. Germline CDR1 reads KGHDR; CDR2 reads SFDVKD. CDR3 length: 18 residues.

V is TRBV19 and J is TRBJ1-2, with D hard to call. Germline V gene data show CDR1 as LNHDA and CDR2 as SQIVND (reference sequence). The CDR3 loop spans 14 amino acids. Trimming pared 7 bases from V and 4 bases from J, leaving 16 bases between. CDR3 in amino acids: CASTVAWSGYGYTF. The DNA for the CDR3 is TGTGCCAGTACCGTTGCCTGGTCGGGCTATGGCTACACCTTC.

The chain has TRBV5-1 and TRBJ1-6; possibly TRBD1 for D (5 bases). CDR1 and CDR2 (germline): SGHRS, YFSETQ. The CDR3 length is 15 residues. The V end was cut by 4 bases, the J end by 7 bases, with 15 bases between. Here the CDR3 DNA reads TGCGCCAGCAGCCTGGCCGGGACGGAGAATTCACCCCTCCACTTT. Its protein product is CASSLAGTENSPLHF.